This T cell receptor beta chain comes out of a study of cytomegalovirus exposure and HLA in healthy donors. In the PCR, 60 Vbeta and 13 Jbeta primers were used. Assay used: immunoSEQ multiplex PCR; TCRdb lists only in-frame clones, some missing. Among approximately 210,000 clones listed, roughly 82% were seen once. The CDR3 length is 14 residues. Germline V gives CDR1 SNHLY, CDR2 FYNNEI. Between the trimmed V and J ends, which lost 3 bases and 2 bases, there was a span of 9 bases. This clone showed up just once. No antigen is known for it. Findings and caveats of the study: Prediction of most subjects' HLA-A and HLA-B alleles by TCR beta sequences was reportedly accurate. Later analysis associated a missense DCLRE1C variant with TCR beta V- and J-gene trimming. Some segments of the V type, notably TRBV6-2 and TRBV6-3, were excluded as indistinguishable.

The material sequenced was PBMCs. The receptor's source is a man in his forties in good health and CMV-seropositive. The genes are TRBV2 and TRBJ2-3; possibly TRBD1 for D (5 bases). CDR3 nucleotide sequence: TGTGCCAGCAGTGAGGACACATACACAGATACGCAGTATTTT. It is translated as CASSEDTYTDTQYF.